Given below is one TCR beta chain in context. The antigen is unknown. This record belongs to a study of cytomegalovirus exposure and HLA in healthy donors. V shed 5 bases and J shed 3 bases, with 10 bases lying between them. This CDR3 has 13 residues. Germline V gives CDR1 SGHAT, CDR2 FQNNGV. Amplification used 60 Vbeta primers and 13 Jbeta primers. Assay used: immunoSEQ multiplex PCR; TCRdb lists only in-frame clones, some missing. The repertoire consists of around 98,000 clones, with around 80% occurring once and the leading ten covering approximately 1.5%. Overall study findings and caveats: Exclusion as indistinguishable affected some V segments, including TRBV6-2 and TRBV6-3. Later work found most CMV-associated TCR beta chains apparently HLA-restricted.

The origin of this receptor is a man aged 35 to 55 in good health and CMV-seronegative. The chain couples TRBV11-2 to TRBJ1-1, with TRBD1 as a possible D gene (6 bases). The sequenced material came from PBMCs. The CDR3 reads CASSLQGYTEAFF. CDR3 DNA: TGTGCCAGCAGCCTACAGGGATACACTGAAGCTTTCTTT.